This TCR beta chain was recovered during a study of blood T cell repertoires in COVID-19. Across the study: Researchers got acute and convalescent COVID-19 samples from the United States, Italy and Spain. T cells, B-cell-depleted T cells, or PBMCs provided the cDNA or gDNA that served as material.

Per the authors' pipeline: Amplification with reference gene primers provided the estimates of nucleated cell counts. The data were produced by immunoSEQ multiplex PCR, yet TCRdb's version contains in-frame clones alone and is incomplete. D and trimming were read from the DNA, whereas the V and J calls and clone size are those reported in that table. This table holds under 250,000 clones, about 89% found once. The sequenced sample consisted of peripheral blood. This TCR derives from a woman in her sixties or seventies who had recovered from COVID-19.

The CDR3, as DNA: TGTGCCAGCAGTCCTCCAACGGGGTCCTTGGATGAGCAGTTCTTC. It codes for CASSPPTGSLDEQFF. This chain joins TRBV28 and TRBJ2-1; tentatively, D is TRBD2 (5 bases). The V gene's germline CDR1 is MDHEN and CDR2 SYDVKM. V lost 5 bases to trimming and J lost 8 bases, with 19 bases between them. CDR3 size: 15 residues.